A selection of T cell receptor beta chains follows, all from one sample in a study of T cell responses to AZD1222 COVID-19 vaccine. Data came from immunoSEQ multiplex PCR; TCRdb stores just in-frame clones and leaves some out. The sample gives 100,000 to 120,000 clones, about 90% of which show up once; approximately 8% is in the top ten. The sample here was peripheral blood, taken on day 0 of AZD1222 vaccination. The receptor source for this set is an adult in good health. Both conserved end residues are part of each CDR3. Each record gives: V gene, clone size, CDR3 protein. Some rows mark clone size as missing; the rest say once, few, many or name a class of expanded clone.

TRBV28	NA	CASSLGSGATDTQYF
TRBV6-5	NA	CASSYSQSSNTEAFF
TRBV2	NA	CASISSLYGYTF
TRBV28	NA	CASSFGQGIYEQYF
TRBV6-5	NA	CASSLGQGAGEQYF
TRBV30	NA	CAWSAGNNQPQHF
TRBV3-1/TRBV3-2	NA	CASSAVGGRRLNGYTF
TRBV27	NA	CASSSGTSDSYEQYF
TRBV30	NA	CAWPGQGRSGYTF
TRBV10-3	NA	CAISDQGDMNTEAFF
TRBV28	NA	CASSPRDGRGYTF
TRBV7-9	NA	CASSLVAGMNTEAFF
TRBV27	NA	CASAPRLRGGYTF
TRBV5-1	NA	CASSFLGGVEETQYF
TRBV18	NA	CASSPPVSRETQYF
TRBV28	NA	CASTTDLTDTQYF
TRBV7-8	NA	CASSLDLAGTDTQYF
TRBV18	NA	CASSRRQGQGEKLFF
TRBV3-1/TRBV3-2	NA	CASSLGDRTNQPQHF
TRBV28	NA	CASGQVTGELFF
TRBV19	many	CASSRDGGGYNEQFF
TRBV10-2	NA	CASSDWQRGTYNEQFF
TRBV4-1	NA	CASSEGTGIPLGNQPQHF
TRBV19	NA	CASSPAAGISPLHF